This T cell receptor (beta chain) was found in a study of blood T cell repertoires in COVID-19. The overall study: PBMCs, B-cell-depleted T cells, or T cells were the source of the cDNA or gDNA that made up the material.

The count of this clone is one. The method was immunoSEQ multiplex PCR; TCRdb's version includes in-frame clones alone and lacks a portion of them. The table has 400,000 to 550,000 clones, 87% seen once. Germline loops: CDR1 LGHNT, CDR2 FRNRAP. V shed 5 bases, J shed 1 base, and the junction held 0 bases outside the gene matches. The CDR3 spans 13 residues. The TCR originated in a woman under 30 with acute COVID-19. The chain links TRBV12-5 to TRBJ1-1; 8 nucleotides line up with TRBD1. Material: PBMCs or T cells enriched from blood (not recorded which). CDR3 in DNA: TGTGCTAGTGGTGACAGGGGGAACACTGAAGCTTTCTTT. Amino acids: CASGDRGNTEAFF.